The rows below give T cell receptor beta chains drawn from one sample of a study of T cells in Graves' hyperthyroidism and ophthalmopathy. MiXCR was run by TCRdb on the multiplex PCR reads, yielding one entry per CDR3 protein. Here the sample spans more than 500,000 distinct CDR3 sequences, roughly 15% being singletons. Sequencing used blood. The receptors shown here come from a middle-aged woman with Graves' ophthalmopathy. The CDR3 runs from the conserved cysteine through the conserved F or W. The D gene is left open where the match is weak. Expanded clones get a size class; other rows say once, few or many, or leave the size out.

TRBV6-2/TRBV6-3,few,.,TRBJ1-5,CASSYAGTPQHF,TGTGCCAGCAGTTACGCCGGGACACCCCAGCATTTT
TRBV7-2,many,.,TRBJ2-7,CASSLTPVEEQYF,TGTGCCAGCAGCTTAACCCCGGTCGAGGAGCAGTACTTC
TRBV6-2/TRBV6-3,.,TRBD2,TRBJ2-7,CASRSPGLAHYEQYF,TGTGCCAGCAGATCGCCGGGACTAGCTCACTACGAGCAGTACTTC
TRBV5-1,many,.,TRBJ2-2,CASSFLDYLGTGELFF,TGCGCCAGCAGCTTTTTGGACTACTTAGGCACCGGGGAGCTGTTTTTT
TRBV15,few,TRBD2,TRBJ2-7,CATSTGTSGYEQYF,TGTGCCACCAGCACCGGGACTAGCGGATACGAGCAGTACTTC
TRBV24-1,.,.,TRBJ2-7,CATSDGPDGEQYF,TGTGCCACCAGTGATGGACCCGACGGCGAGCAGTACTTC
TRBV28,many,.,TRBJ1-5,CASSQGSGDQPQHF,TGTGCCAGCAGTCAGGGGTCGGGGGATCAGCCCCAGCATTTT
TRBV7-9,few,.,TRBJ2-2,CASSVPSTNTGELFF,TGTGCCAGCAGCGTCCCCAGCACCAACACCGGGGAGCTGTTTTTT
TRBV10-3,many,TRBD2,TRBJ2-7,CAISLREGFHEQYF,TGTGCCATCAGTTTGCGGGAGGGCTTTCACGAGCAGTACTTC
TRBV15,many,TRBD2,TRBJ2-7,CATSRVSGRFDEQYF,TGTGCCACCAGCAGAGTTAGCGGGAGGTTCGACGAGCAGTACTTC
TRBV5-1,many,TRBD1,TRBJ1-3,CASSFTTGGSGNTIYF,TGCGCCAGCAGCTTTACTACAGGGGGCTCTGGAAACACCATATATTTT
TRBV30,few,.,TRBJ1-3,CAWTQGTSSGNTIYF,TGTGCCTGGACTCAGGGGACGAGCTCTGGAAACACCATATATTTT
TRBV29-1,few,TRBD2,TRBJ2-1,CSVQGLAGAYSYNEQFF,TGCAGCGTCCAGGGACTAGCGGGTGCTTACTCCTACAATGAGCAGTTCTTC
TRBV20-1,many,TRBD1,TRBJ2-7,CSADGTGGSSYEQYF,TGCAGTGCAGACGGGACAGGGGGAAGCTCCTACGAGCAGTACTTC
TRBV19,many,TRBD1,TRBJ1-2,CASWGQGYGYTF,TGTGCCAGTTGGGGACAGGGATATGGCTACACCTTC
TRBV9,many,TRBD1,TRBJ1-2,CASSVDREYGYTF,TGTGCCAGCAGCGTCGACAGGGAATATGGCTACACCTTC
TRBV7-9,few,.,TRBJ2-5,CASSLGGSILDF,TGTGCCAGCAGCTTAGGCGGCAGCATTTTGGACTTC
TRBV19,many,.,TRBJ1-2,CASSMGLNGYTF,TGTGCCAGTAGTATGGGGCTGAATGGCTACACCTTC
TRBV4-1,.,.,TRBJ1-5,CASSQWLQKDSNQPQHF,TGCGCCAGCAGCCAATGGTTACAGAAAGATAGCAATCAGCCCCAGCATTTT
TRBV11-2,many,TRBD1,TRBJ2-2,CASSLEGTGVTGELFF,TGTGCCAGCAGCTTAGAAGGGACAGGGGTGACCGGGGAGCTGTTTTTT
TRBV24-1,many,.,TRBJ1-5,CATSDRDQYQPQHF,TGTGCCACCAGTGACCGGGACCAGTATCAGCCCCAGCATTTT
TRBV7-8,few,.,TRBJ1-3,CASSQTGGVLGNTIYF,TGTGCCAGCAGCCAGACCGGGGGAGTCCTAGGAAACACCATATATTTT
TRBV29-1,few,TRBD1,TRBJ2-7,CSVGGQSYEQYF,TGCAGCGTTGGGGGACAGAGCTACGAGCAGTACTTC
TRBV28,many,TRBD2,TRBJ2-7,CASSFLYQGGVYEQYF,TGTGCCAGCAGTTTCCTGTATCAGGGAGGGGTCTACGAGCAGTACTTC
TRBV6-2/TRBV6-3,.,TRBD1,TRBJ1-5,CASSYLPGQGKNRPQHF,TGTGCCAGCAGTTACCTCCCGGGACAGGGCAAAAATCGGCCCCAGCATTTT
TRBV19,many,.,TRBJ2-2,CASGDFSHTGELFF,TGTGCCAGCGGGGACTTCAGTCACACCGGGGAGCTGTTTTTT
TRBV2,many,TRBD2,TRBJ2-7,CASSERGDYYYEQYF,TGTGCCAGCAGTGAACGGGGGGACTATTACTACGAGCAGTACTTC
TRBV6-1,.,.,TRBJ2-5,CASRGVLRETQYF,TGTGCCAGCAGAGGGGTCCTCAGGGAGACCCAGTACTTC
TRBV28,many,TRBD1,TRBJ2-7,CASSSMDRGYEQYF,TGTGCCAGCAGCTCTATGGACAGGGGGTACGAGCAGTACTTC
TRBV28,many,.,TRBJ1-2,CASSFQDYGYTF,TGTGCCAGCAGTTTCCAGGACTATGGCTACACCTTC
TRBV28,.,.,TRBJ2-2,CASSPMGRGIGTGELFF,TGTGCCAGCAGTCCAATGGGAAGAGGGATCGGTACCGGGGAGCTGTTTTTT
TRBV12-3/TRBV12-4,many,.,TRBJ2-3,CASNKRELDTQYF,TGTGCCAGCAATAAACGGGAGCTTGATACGCAGTATTTT
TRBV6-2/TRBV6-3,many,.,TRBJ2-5,CASSAGLYETQYF,TGTGCCAGCAGCGCGGGACTCTATGAGACCCAGTACTTC
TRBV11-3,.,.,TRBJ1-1,CASSPWDSLTPEAFF,TGTGCCAGCAGCCCCTGGGACTCTCTAACACCTGAAGCTTTCTTT
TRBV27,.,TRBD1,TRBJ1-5,CASRTGTGPYLGSQPQHF,TGTGCCAGCAGGACCGGGACAGGGCCCTACCTTGGCAGTCAGCCCCAGCATTTT
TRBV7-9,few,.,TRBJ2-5,CASSFSEGETQYF,TGTGCCAGCAGCTTTTCAGAAGGAGAGACCCAGTACTTC
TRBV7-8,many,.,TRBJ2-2,CASSLSRQGGAGELFF,TGTGCCAGCAGCTTGTCCCGACAGGGAGGGGCCGGGGAGCTGTTTTTT
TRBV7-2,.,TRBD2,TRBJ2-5,CASSLGAGGDQETQYF,TGTGCCAGCAGCTTAGGAGCGGGGGGCGATCAAGAGACCCAGTACTTC
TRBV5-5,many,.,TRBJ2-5,CASSSEGLYQETQYF,TGTGCCAGCAGCTCGGAGGGATTATACCAAGAGACCCAGTACTTC
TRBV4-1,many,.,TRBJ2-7,CASSQDLGRAGGFPYEQYF,TGCGCCAGCAGCCAAGATCTCGGTAGGGCAGGGGGGTTTCCCTACGAGCAGTACTTC
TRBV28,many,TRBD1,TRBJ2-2,CASSLSMPGQGIGELFF,TGTGCCAGCAGCCTTTCGATGCCGGGACAGGGGATAGGGGAGCTGTTTTTT
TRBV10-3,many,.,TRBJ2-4,CAISASLGNIQYF,TGTGCCATCAGTGCGTCCCTGGGAAACATTCAGTACTTC
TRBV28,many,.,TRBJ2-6,CASSWDANSGANVLTF,TGTGCCAGCAGCTGGGACGCAAACTCTGGGGCCAACGTCCTGACTTTC
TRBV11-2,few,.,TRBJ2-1,CASSLGGLNEQSF,TGTGCCAGCAGCTTAGGTGGCCTCAATGAGCAGTCCTTC
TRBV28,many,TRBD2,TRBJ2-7,CASSWREENEQYF,TGTGCCAGCAGTTGGCGGGAGGAGAACGAGCAGTACTTC
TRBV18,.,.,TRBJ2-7,CASSPTSGTGLSEQYF,TGTGCCAGCTCGCCCACCTCCGGAACAGGGTTGAGCGAGCAGTACTTC
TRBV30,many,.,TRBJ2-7,CAWSVVQGSSEQYF,TGTGCCTGGAGTGTAGTACAGGGATCCAGCGAGCAGTACTTC
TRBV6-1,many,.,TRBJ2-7,CASSPVTGATYEQYF,TGTGCCAGCAGTCCAGTGACAGGCGCTACCTACGAGCAGTACTTC
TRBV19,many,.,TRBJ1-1,CATLGQMNTEAFF,TGTGCCACCCTGGGGCAGATGAACACTGAAGCTTTCTTT
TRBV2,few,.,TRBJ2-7,CASSFKTRAYEQYF,TGTGCCAGCAGTTTCAAAACGAGAGCCTACGAGCAGTACTTC
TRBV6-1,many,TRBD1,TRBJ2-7,CASNPGQGNYEQYF,TGTGCCAGCAATCCGGGACAGGGGAACTACGAGCAGTACTTC
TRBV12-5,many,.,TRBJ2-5,CASGVGAGWGETQYF,TGTGCTAGTGGTGTAGGGGCGGGATGGGGAGAGACCCAGTACTTC
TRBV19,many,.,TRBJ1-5,CASRDNQPQHF,TGTGCCAGTAGGGACAATCAGCCCCAGCATTTT
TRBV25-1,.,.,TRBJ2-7,CASSLPRAVRDRTKMPYEQYF,TGTGCCAGCAGCCTACCCCGCGCCGTAAGGGATCGGACAAAAATGCCCTACGAGCAGTACTTC
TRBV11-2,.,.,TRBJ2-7,CASSLDAWGGYEQYF,TGTGCCAGCAGCTTAGATGCCTGGGGAGGCTACGAGCAGTACTTC
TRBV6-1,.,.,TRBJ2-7,CASRGTSPADEQYF,TGTGCCAGCAGGGGGACGTCGCCGGCGGACGAGCAGTACTTC
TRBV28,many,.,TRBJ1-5,CASSKFIGVDQPQHF,TGTGCCAGCAGTAAGTTTATCGGGGTTGATCAGCCCCAGCATTTT
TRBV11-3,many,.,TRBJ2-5,CASSLDGGQRVRETQYF,TGTGCCAGCAGCTTAGATGGGGGACAGCGGGTTCGAGAGACCCAGTACTTC
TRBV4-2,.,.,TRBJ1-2,CASSLGTTWGYTF,TGTGCCAGCAGCCTAGGGACTACTTGGGGCTACACCTTC
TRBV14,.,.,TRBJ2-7,CASRGAFEQYF,TGTGCCAGCAGGGGGGCTTTCGAGCAGTACTTC